The clone carrying this T cell receptor beta chain has a count of ten or more. Its antigen is still unknown. The source of the sample is a study of T cell repertoires in cytomegalovirus infection. The wider study: CMV infection and matching HLA type were both indicated by public TCR beta signatures. Findings of the study overall: Cumulative frequency (of public TCR beta family members) identified carriers of CMV plus the relevant HLA.

Trimming stripped 7 bases from V and 0 bases from J, with 18 bases between. There are 16 residues in the CDR3. CDR1 and CDR2 (germline): SGHVS, FQNEAQ. MiXCR, run by TCRdb on the reads, gives a single entry per CDR3 protein. The repertoire holds 650,000 to 900,000 distinct CDR3 sequences, 25% to 30% seen once, with around 13% in the top ten. The clonotype was recovered from a human donor in good health (CMV status not recorded). Some clones in this sample may be carry-over from other donors' samples. The source material was cultured CD8+ T cells from PBMCs, sampled from culture after CMV antigen stimulation. The chain has TRBV7-8 and TRBJ1-2; D gene unclear. CDR3 sequence reads: CASIASSAVANYGYTF. The DNA for the CDR3 is TGTGCCAGCATAGCCTCATCGGCGGTAGCTAACTATGGCTACACCTTC.